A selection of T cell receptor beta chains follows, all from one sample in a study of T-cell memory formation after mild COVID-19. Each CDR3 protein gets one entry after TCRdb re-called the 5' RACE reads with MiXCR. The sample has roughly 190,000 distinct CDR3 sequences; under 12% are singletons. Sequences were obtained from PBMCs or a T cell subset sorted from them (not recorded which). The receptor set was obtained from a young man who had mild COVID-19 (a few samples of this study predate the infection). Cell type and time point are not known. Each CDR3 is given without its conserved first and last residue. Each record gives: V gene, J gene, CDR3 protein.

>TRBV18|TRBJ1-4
ASSPVGGLNEKLF
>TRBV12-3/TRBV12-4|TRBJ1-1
AGPKGSFVEAF
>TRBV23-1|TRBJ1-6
ASSQKTKRGQGRSNSPLH
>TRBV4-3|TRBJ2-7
ASSQDHRGIYEQY
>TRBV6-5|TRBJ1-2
ASSYVGEGGYT
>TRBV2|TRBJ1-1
ASSDSWIAF
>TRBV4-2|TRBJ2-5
ASSQDWRTSGGPTAQY
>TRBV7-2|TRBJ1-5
ASSFTGPNQPQH
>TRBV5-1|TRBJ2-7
ASSLREYEQY
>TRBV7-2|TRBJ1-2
ASSLFVGGYT
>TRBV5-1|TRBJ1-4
ASSPSGATNEKLF
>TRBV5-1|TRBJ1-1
ASSSPPLSTEAF
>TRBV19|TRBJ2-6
ASSIPGAGANVLT
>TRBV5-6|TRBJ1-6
ASSLRTGGSYNSPLH
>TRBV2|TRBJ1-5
ASSGGQGYQPQH
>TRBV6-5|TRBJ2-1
ASSYSRVLNEQF
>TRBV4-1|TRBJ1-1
ASSQPGTNTEAF
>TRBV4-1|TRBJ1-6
ASSQGGQASSYNSPLH
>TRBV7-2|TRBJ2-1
ASSLVDRDEQF
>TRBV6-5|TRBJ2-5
ASSYRRGSHQETQY
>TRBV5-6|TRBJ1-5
ASSLMDHQPQH
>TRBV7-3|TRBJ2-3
ASSFTDTDTQY
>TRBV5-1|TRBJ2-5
ASSLFSQETQY
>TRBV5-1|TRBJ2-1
ASSLLGKGLDEQF
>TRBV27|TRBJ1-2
ASSTRDRDRRAGYT
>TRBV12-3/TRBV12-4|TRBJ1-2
ASSSRANYGYT
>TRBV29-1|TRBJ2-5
SVEDRAGLGWTQY
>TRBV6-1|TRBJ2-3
ASSPGQHTQY
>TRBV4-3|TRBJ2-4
ASSPNLRFQNIQY
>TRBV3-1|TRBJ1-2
ASSQRVHYGYT
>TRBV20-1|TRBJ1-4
SAKQGLADEKLF
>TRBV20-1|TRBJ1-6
SASGAAFGTLH
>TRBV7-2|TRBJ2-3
ASSLGYVRDTQY
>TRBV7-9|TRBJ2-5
ASSYRDTQETQY
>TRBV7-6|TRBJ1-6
ASGPFHNSPLH
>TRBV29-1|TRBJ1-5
SARTVNSNQPQH
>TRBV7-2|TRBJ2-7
ASSQTGGRTYEQY
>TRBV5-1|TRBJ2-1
ASSISHSGGDEQF
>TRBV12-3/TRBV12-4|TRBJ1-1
ASSPHGASNTEAF
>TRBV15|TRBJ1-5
ATSTEGRSLPQH
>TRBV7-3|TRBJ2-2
ASSLRGTGELF
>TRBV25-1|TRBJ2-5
ASSELKGPQETQY
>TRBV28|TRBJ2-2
ASGLQGAAGELF
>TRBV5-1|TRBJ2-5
ASSPTSGLETQY
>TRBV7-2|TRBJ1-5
ASSLAANQPQH
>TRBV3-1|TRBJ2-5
ASSQDWETQY
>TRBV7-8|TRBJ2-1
ASSFRTGPYNEQF
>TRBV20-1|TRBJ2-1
SARRSSSYNEQF
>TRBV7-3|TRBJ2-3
ASSLNPGADTQY
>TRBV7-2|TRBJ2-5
ASSPGLHQETQY
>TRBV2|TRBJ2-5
ASKDRGGETQY